The 9 T cell receptor beta chains below all came from one sample that was sequenced in a study of OX40 agonist ivuxolimab in advanced cancers. Generated by immunoSEQ multiplex PCR, the TCRdb table keeps only in-frame clones and is missing some. This table has about 89,000 clones, under 95% appearing once. The starting material was CD4+ or CD8+ T cells sorted from blood, obtained in a trial of the OX40 agonist ivuxolimab. These receptors were taken from an adult with an advanced solid tumor such as melanoma, head and neck, liver or kidney cancer.

The rearrangement uses TRBV28 and TRBJ1-6; no clear D gene. The CDR3 loop spans 14 amino acids. The ends were cut back, 5 bases at V and 5 bases at J, with 10 bases in the middle. Germline V gene lookup returns CDR1 MDHEN and CDR2 SYDVKM. In nucleotides, the CDR3 is TGTGCCAGCAGTGAACGTCAGAATAATTCACCCCTCCACTTT. This gives the protein CASSERQNNSPLHF.

The chain is built from TRBV6-5 and TRBJ2-1; D not certain. CDR1 is MNHEY, CDR2 SVGAGI, per germline. This CDR3 is 16 amino acids long. The germline V and J ends were trimmed by 2 bases and 10 bases, with 21 bases remaining between them. This CDR3 is CASSYGRDLLAREQFF. For the CDR3, the DNA is TGTGCCAGCAGTTACGGTCGCGACTTACTTGCTAGGGAGCAGTTCTTC.

The rearrangement uses TRBV7-9 and TRBJ1-1; D unresolved. V was clipped by 7 bases and J by 3 bases, with 12 bases between them. Germline V gene data show CDR1 as SEHNR and CDR2 as FQNEAQ (reference sequence). There are 13 residues in the CDR3. The CDR3 reads CASTLTSDTEAFF. Written as DNA, the CDR3 is TGTGCCAGCACCCTAACGTCAGACACTGAAGCTTTCTTT.

V and J are TRBV5-1 and TRBJ2-5; D might be TRBD2 (6 bases). Trimming shortened V by 4 bases and J by 5 bases, and 15 bases separated the two germline ends. CDR3 length equals 14 residues. Per the germline V gene, CDR1 is SGHRS and CDR2 is YFSETQ. The CDR3 here is CASSAGWSGETQYF. The CDR3 DNA follows: TGCGCCAGCAGCGCGGGGTGGTCGGGCGAGACCCAGTACTTC.

The chain links TRBV11-2 to TRBJ2-7; tentatively, D is TRBD1 (6 bases). The CDR3 extends over 14 amino acids. Germline V lookup: CDR1 SGHAT, CDR2 FQNNGV. The V gene lost 1 base and the J gene lost 9 bases, with 16 bases spanning the gap. In DNA, the CDR3 is TGTGCCAGCAGCTTAGGGCAGGGGAGTTTCGGGCAGTACTTC. This sequence encodes CASSLGQGSFGQYF.

The chain has TRBV2 and TRBJ1-5; D is perhaps TRBD1 (5 bases). Per germline, CDR1 SNHLY and CDR2 FYNNEI. Trimming pared 2 bases from V and 7 bases from J, leaving 12 bases between. CDR3 size: 14 residues. The CDR3, as DNA: TGTGCCAGCAGTGAATTTCGGGGCCCCCAGCCCCAGCATTTT. Translated, it gives CASSEFRGPQPQHF.

The table lists this clone with a few counts. Other DNA sequences in this sample translate to the same CDR3. The DNA for the CDR3 is TGTGCCAGCAGCGCGGGACTTAACACTGAAGCTTTCTTT. Protein: CASSAGLNTEAFF. V is TRBV9 and J is TRBJ1-1, with D possibly being TRBD1 (5 bases). V was trimmed by 3 bases and J by 2 bases, leaving 8 bases between them. Germline V lookup: CDR1 SGDLS, CDR2 YYNGEE. The CDR3 length is 13 residues.

The chain recombines TRBV7-6 with TRBJ2-7, with D uncertain. There are 12 residues in the CDR3. The V end was cut by 3 bases, the J end by 3 bases, with 6 bases between. CDR1 and CDR2 from the germline V gene are SGHVS and FNYEAQ. CDR3 DNA: TGTGCCAGCAGCTTGAATAGCTACGAGCAGTACTTC. This codes for CASSLNSYEQYF.

A single count supports this clone. This chain connects TRBV7-9 to TRBJ2-5, with 8 nucleotides matching TRBD1. The CDR3 spans 16 residues. Germline lookup yields CDR1 SEHNR and CDR2 FQNEAQ (reference sequence). Losses at the gene ends were 5 bases for V and 4 bases for J; bases not matched to a gene: 12. CDR3 residues: CASSPLTGVVSETQYF. For the CDR3, the DNA is TGTGCCAGCAGCCCCTTGACAGGGGTGGTTTCAGAGACCCAGTACTTC.